Listed below are T cell receptor beta chains from one sample, sequenced in a study of blood T cell repertoires in COVID-19. Assay used: immunoSEQ multiplex PCR; TCRdb lists only in-frame clones, some missing. The table shows some 270,000 clones, with around 88% occurring only once. Material: peripheral blood. The source of these receptors is a man aged 30 to 39 with acute or convalescent COVID-19. CDR3s leave out the opening cysteine and the closing phenylalanine or tryptophan.

v_call cdr3_aa
TRBV28 ASRRRTADNSPLH
TRBV15 ATSRDYPQQGLQNIQY
TRBV5-6 ASSSNTGIFYGYT
TRBV7-9 ASSLNPTGPDEKLF
TRBV28 ASSPGTGTAYGYT
TRBV7-6 ASSPWASSYNEQF
TRBV7-7 ASSLGRLVQETQY
TRBV5-1 ASSLPGQGWNEQF
TRBV6-5 ASSYKGRGSPLH
TRBV28 ASSPPRYEQY
TRBV19 ASSPLRGSTGGWETQY
TRBV4-2 ASSLRTSDNEQF
TRBV7-3 ASSSGLAGGDSYEQY
TRBV2 AGNGGPGTQY
TRBV28 ATHRVGYGYT
TRBV5-8 ASSQSGPNSPLH
TRBV5-1 ASSPGQVYEQY
TRBV24-1 ATSAGSLEQF
TRBV5-1 ASSFGDSGVRDTQY
TRBV5-4 ASSLYLSGTGVTDTQY
TRBV28 ASSPLNYGYT
TRBV6-5 ASSSDSIYNEQF
TRBV5-6 ASSPGGGEKLF
TRBV2 ASRRDQETQY
TRBV5-4 ASSLYSRGHNEQF
TRBV3-1/TRBV3-2 ASSLRTSGSYLEETQY
TRBV10-3 AISDSMGRQGSPLH
TRBV27 ASSPSTDRWGSPLH
TRBV6-4 ASSAQASTDTQY